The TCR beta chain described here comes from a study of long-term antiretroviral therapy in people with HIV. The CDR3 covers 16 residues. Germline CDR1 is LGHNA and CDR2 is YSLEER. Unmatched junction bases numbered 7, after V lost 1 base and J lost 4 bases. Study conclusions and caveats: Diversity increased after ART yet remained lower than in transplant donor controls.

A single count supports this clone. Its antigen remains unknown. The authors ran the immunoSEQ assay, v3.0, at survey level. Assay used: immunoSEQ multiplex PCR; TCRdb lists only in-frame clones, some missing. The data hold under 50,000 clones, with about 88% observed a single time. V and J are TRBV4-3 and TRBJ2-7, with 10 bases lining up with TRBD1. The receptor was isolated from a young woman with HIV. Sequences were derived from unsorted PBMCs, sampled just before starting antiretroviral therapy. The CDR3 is CASSQVSGTGVYEQYF. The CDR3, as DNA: TGCGCCAGCAGCCAAGTTTCCGGGACAGGGGTTTACGAGCAGTACTTC.